Reported below is one T cell receptor (beta chain). The sample originates from a study of blood T cell repertoires in COVID-19. Study context: In each case, the material was cDNA or gDNA derived from T cells, B-cell-depleted T cells, or PBMCs.

In the original workflow: Researchers report that nucleated cell counts were estimated from reference gene primer amplification. Sequencing used immunoSEQ multiplex PCR; TCRdb keeps in-frame clones, though not all of them. V and J calls and clone size follow that table, whereas D and trimming were derived from the DNA. The sample yields tens of thousands of clones, around 83% seen once. Germline V gene data show CDR1 as SGHVS and CDR2 as FQNEAQ. With 5 bases removed from V and 4 bases from J, the gap between germline ends came to 14 bases. The CDR3 loop spans 14 amino acids. The clonotype comes from a man in his 70s with active COVID-19. The sequenced material came from peripheral blood. The chain employs TRBV7-8 and TRBJ1-1, with a tentative D call TRBD1 (5 bases). The CDR3 DNA reads as TGTGCCAGCAGCCGACCGCAGGGAGGCACTGAAGCTTTCTTT. It is translated as CASSRPQGGTEAFF.